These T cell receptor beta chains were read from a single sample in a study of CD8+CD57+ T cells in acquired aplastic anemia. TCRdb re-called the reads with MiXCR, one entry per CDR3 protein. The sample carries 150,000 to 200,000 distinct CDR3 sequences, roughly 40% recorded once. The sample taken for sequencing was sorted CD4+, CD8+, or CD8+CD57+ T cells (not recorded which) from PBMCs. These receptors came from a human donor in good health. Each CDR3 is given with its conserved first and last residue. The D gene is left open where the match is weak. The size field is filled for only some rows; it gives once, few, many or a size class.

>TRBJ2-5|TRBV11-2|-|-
TGTGCCAGCAGCTTAGGAGGACAGAAAGAGACCCAGTACTTC
CASSLGGQKETQYF
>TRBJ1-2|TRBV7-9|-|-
TGTGCCAGCAGGAACGGGGGGTCCTATGGCTACACCTTC
CASRNGGSYGYTF
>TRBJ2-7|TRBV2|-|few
TGTGCCAGCAGTATACGACAAGCCGAGCAGTACTTC
CASSIRQAEQYF
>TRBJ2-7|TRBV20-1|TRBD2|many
TGCAGTGCTCGACTTTCCGGGACTATGAGTCACGAGCAGTACTTC
CSARLSGTMSHEQYF
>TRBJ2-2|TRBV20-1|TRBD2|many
TGCAGTGCTAGCGACGCGGGAGGAGGGACCGGGGAGCTGTTTTTT
CSASDAGGGTGELFF
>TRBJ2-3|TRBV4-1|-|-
TGCGCCAGCAGCCAAGGTACGGTGACAGGAACTAGCACAGATACGCAGTATTTT
CASSQGTVTGTSTDTQYF
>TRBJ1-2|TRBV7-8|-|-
TGTGCCAGCAGCTTAGGCAGGGTCGATTCTGGCTACACCTTC
CASSLGRVDSGYTF
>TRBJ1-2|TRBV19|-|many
TGTGCCAGTAGTCCCCAATCAGGGGACGACTATGGCTACACCTTC
CASSPQSGDDYGYTF
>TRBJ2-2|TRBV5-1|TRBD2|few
TGCGCCAGCAGCACCGCTAGCGGGAGTATCCTCACCGGGGAGCTGTTTTTT
CASSTASGSILTGELFF
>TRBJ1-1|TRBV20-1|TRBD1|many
TGCAGTGCTGACAGGGGCCTGAACACTGAAGCTTTCTTT
CSADRGLNTEAFF
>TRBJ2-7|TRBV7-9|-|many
TGTGCCAGCAGCCGCCCGTCAGCGGGTTCCAACGAGCAGTACTTC
CASSRPSAGSNEQYF
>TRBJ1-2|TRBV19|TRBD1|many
TGTGCCAGTAGAGACAGGGGAAGCTATGGCTACACCTTC
CASRDRGSYGYTF
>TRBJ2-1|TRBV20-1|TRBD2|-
TGCAGTGCTAGAGATGCCGGACTAGCGGGGGGGACCTACAATGAGCAGTTCTTC
CSARDAGLAGGTYNEQFF
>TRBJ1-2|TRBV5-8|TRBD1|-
TGTGCCAGCAGCCCCGACAGGGTAGATGGCTACACCTTC
CASSPDRVDGYTF
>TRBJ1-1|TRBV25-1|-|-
TGTGCCAGCAGTGAACCAGGGAGGAACACTGAAGCTTTCTTT
CASSEPGRNTEAFF
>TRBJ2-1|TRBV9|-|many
TGTGCCAGCAGCGGATGGAATGAGCAGTTCTTC
CASSGWNEQFF
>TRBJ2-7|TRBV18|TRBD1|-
TGTGCCAGCTCAACGGGACAGGTTTACTACGAGCAGTACTTC
CASSTGQVYYEQYF
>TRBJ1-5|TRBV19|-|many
TGTGCCAGTAGCCCCCCGACAGTTAGCAATCAGCCCCAGCATTTT
CASSPPTVSNQPQHF
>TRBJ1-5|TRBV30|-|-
TGTGCCTGGAGTGTACGGGGCGGTAGCAATCAGCCCCAGCATTTT
CAWSVRGGSNQPQHF
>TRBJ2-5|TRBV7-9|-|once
TGTGCCAGCAGCTTAGCGTTGGAGTGGGAGACCCAGTACTTC
CASSLALEWETQYF
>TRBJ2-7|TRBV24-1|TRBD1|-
TGTGCCACCAGGGAGGACAGGGCGCACCACGAGCAGTACTTC
CATREDRAHHEQYF
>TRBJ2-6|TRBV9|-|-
TGTGCCAGCAGCGTGTCTGGGGGGTCTGGGGCCAACGTCCTGACTTTC
CASSVSGGSGANVLTF
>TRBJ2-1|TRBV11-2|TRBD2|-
TGTGCCAGTAGTGTGGGACCAGCGGGAGTAAATGAGCAGTCCTTC
CASSVGPAGVNEQSF
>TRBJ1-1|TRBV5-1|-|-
TGCGCCAGCAGCTCCGGACACCATACCCCCACTGAAGCTTTCTTT
CASSSGHHTPTEAFF
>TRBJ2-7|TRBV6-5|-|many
TGTGCCAGCAGTTACTTCTACGAGCAGTACTTC
CASSYFYEQYF
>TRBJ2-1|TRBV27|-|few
TGTGCCAGCAGTTTGAGGACCTCAAACAATGAGCAGTTCTTC
CASSLRTSNNEQFF
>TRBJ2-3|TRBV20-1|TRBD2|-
TGCAGTGCTAGAGAGACCCCGGGACTAGCGGGGGGCTCGTCCACAGATACGCAGTATTTT
CSARETPGLAGGSSTDTQYF
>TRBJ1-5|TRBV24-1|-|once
TGTGCCACAGGGGGGTACACCAGCAATCAGCCCCAGCATTTT
CATGGYTSNQPQHF
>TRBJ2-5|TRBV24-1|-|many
TGTGCCACCAAAAATACAGGAGGGGATGAGACCCAGTACTTC
CATKNTGGDETQYF
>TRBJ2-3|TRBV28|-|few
TGTGCCAGCAGTTTTCCAGTCACAGATACGCAGTATTTT
CASSFPVTDTQYF
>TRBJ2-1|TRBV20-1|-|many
TGCAGTGCTAGAGACCCCAGGCCGCGCGGGATTTACAATGAGCAGTTCTTC
CSARDPRPRGIYNEQFF
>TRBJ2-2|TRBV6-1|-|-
TGTGCCAGCAGGCAGGGGTTACCCGGGGAGCTGTTTTTT
CASRQGLPGELFF
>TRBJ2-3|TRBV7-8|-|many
TGTGCCAGCAGCTTAGACCAGCTCCCCACAGATACGCAGTATTTT
CASSLDQLPTDTQYF
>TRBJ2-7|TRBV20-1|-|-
TGCAGTGCTAGAGACAGGGAGTTCGAGCAGTACTTC
CSARDREFEQYF
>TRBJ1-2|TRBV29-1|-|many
TGCAGCGTTGAAGGACGGGGGAAAGGGTATGGCTACACCTTC
CSVEGRGKGYGYTF
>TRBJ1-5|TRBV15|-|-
TGTGCCACCAGCAGCGACAGGTCATATAGCAATCAGCCCCAGCATTTT
CATSSDRSYSNQPQHF
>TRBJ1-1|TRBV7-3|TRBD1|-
TGTGCCAGCAGCCTGTCCGGGACAGGGTATACTGAAGCTTTCTTT
CASSLSGTGYTEAFF
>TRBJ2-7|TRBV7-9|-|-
TGTGCCAGCAGCGCAGACACTTACGAGCAGTACTTC
CASSADTYEQYF
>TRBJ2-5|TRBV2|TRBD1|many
TGTGCCACTCACTGGGACAGGCAAGAGACCCAGTACTTC
CATHWDRQETQYF
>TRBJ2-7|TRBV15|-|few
TGTGCCACCAGCGGCTGGGGGTCCTACGAGCAGTACTTC
CATSGWGSYEQYF
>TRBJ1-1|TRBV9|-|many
TGTGCCAGCAGCGTAGCTACGGGGGGAGTCAACACTGAAGCTTTCTTT
CASSVATGGVNTEAFF
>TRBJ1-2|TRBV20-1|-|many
TGCTGCGTCAGGGACCCTACGCCTTTTGGCTACACCTTC
CCVRDPTPFGYTF
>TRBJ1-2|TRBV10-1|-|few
TGCGCCAGCAGTGAGTCGATTGTGAACACGCCGAGGAATGGCTACACCTTC
CASSESIVNTPRNGYTF
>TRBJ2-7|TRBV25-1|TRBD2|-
TGTGCCAGCAGGGGGCGACCGGGACTAGCGGACTACGAGCAGTACTTC
CASRGRPGLADYEQYF
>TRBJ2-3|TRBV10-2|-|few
TGCGCCAGCAGTGAAATCCGCATCCTGGGCACAGATACGCAGTATTTT
CASSEIRILGTDTQYF
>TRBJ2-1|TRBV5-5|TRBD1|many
TGTGCCAGCAGCTTGGAAGGGGGCCGCACCAATGAGCAGTTCTTC
CASSLEGGRTNEQFF
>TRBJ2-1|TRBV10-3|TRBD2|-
TGTGCCATCGCGGGACTAGCGGGGTACAATGAGCAGTTCTTC
CAIAGLAGYNEQFF
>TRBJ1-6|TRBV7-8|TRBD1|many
TGTGCCAGCAGAGATTGGGGACAGGATAATTCACCCCTCCACTTT
CASRDWGQDNSPLHF
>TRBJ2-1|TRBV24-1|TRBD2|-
TGTGCCACCAGTGAGTCCGGACTAGGCTCCTACAATGAGCAGTTCTTC
CATSESGLGSYNEQFF
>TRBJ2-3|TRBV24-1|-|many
TGTGCCACCGCAGGGAGCACAGATACGCAGTATTTT
CATAGSTDTQYF
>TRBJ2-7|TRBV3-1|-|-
TGTGCCAGCAGCCAAGATAGGCGGAGAAGCTCCTACGAGCAGTACTTC
CASSQDRRRSSYEQYF
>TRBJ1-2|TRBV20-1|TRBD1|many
TGCAGTGCTAGAGAAGGAGGGACAGCTAACTATGGCTACACCTTC
CSAREGGTANYGYTF
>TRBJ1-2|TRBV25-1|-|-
TGTGCCAGCAGGGAAGGGGGTAACTATGGCTACACCTTC
CASREGGNYGYTF
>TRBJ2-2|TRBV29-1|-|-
TGCAGCGCTAGGGGGAACACCGGGGAGCTGTTTTTT
CSARGNTGELFF
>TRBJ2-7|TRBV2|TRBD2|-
TGTGCCAGCGGGGGGGACTGGACCTACGATCAGTACTTC
CASGGDWTYDQYF
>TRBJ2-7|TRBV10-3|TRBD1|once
TGTGCCAGTGGACAGGAAATGGCCTACGAGCAGTACTTC
CASGQEMAYEQYF
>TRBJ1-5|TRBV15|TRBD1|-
TGTGCCACCAGCAGCTCCGGGACAGCGTCTGGTCAGCCCCAGCATTTT
CATSSSGTASGQPQHF
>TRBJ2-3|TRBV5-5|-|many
TGTGCCAGCAGCTTGGTCAGGCTAAAGACAGATACGCAGTATTTT
CASSLVRLKTDTQYF